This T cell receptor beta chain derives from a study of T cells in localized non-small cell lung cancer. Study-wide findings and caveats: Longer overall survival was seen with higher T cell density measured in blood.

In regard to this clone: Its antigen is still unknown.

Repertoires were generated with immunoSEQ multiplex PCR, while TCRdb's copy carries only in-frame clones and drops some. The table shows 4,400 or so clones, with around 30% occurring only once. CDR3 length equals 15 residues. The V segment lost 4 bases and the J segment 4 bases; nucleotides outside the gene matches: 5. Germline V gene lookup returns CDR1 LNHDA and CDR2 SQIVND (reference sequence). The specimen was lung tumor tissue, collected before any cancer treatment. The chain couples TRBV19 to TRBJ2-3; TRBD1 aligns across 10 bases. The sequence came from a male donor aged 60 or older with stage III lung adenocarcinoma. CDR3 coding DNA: TGTGCCAGTAGTACAAGGGGACAGGGGCCAGATACGCAGTATTTT. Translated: CASSTRGQGPDTQYF.